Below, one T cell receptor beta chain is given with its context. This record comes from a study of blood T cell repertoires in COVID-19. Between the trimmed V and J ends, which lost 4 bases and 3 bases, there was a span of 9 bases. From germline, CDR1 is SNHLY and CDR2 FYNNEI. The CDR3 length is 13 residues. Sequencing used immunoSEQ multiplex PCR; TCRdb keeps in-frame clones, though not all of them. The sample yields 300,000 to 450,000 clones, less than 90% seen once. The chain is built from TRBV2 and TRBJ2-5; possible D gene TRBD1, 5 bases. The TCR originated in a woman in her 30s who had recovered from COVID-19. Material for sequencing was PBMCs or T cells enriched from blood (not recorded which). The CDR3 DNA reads TGTGCCAGCAGTGGGGGCAGGGAAGAGACCCAGTACTTC. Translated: CASSGGREETQYF. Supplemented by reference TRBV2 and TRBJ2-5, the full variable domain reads EPEVTQTPSHQVTQMGQEVILRCVPISNHLYFYWYRQILGQKVEFLVSFYNNEISEKSEIFDDQFSVERPDGSNFTLKIRSTKLEDSAMYFCASSGGREETQYFGPGTRLLVL.